The T cell receptor beta chain under discussion was sequenced for a study of cytomegalovirus exposure and HLA in healthy donors (TCRdb year 2017). Concerning the study at large: An earlier analysis of roughly 630 of the donors reported about 250 Gb of sequence data and 117 million unique TCR beta sequences from approximately 180 million T cells. An early release covering about 600 HLA-typed donors comprised approximately 300 gigabases of sequencing data and around 80 million unique TCR sequences. Of the roughly 400 genotyped donors, 81% fell in the genetic ancestry cluster associated with self-reported Caucasian donors. The study aimed to test whether signatures of past pathogen exposure could be identified by cataloging public T cell receptors. The study profiled the T cell repertoires of some 610 subjects by immunosequencing and related them to cytomegalovirus serostatus. A separate validation cohort of 100 to 150 different subjects was used in addition to the 666-subject first cohort. To predict cytomegalovirus infection status, the study combined high-throughput TCR immunosequencing, statistical association of individual TCRs with disease status, and machine learning. A later analysis re-analyzed previously published TCR beta repertoires from approximately 700 donors and added high-resolution HLA genotyping to study TCR occurrence patterns. The later analysis used no new phenotypic data to find candidate immune exposures, relying instead on TCR beta sequences and their occurrence across donors. An earlier analysis of around 580 of the donors used high-throughput TCR beta sequencing to judge whether each TCR beta V gene segment behaved as functional or pseudogenic. Alongside the repertoire data, information on donor age, sex, ethnicity and CMV serostatus was compiled. A later genetic analysis used genome-wide SNP genotypes for about 60% of the roughly 700 donors, treating that subset as a discovery cohort. Every discovery cohort repertoire had been produced on one sequencing platform. HLA typing included class I and class II loci at four-digit resolution. Typing coverage varied by locus: about 629-630 donors for A, B, C, DRB1 and DQB1; roughly 500 for DQA1; approximately 570 for DPA1; 450 to 480 for DPB1. About five DR-DQ haplotypes were handled as single units for association and clustering, since linkage in the cohort was strong. Among 350 to 400 genotyped donors of the cohort, an average of approximately 230,000 unique TCR beta nucleotide sequences were sequenced per donor, about a sixth of them non-productive.

Reading the germline V gene gives CDR1 SNHLY and CDR2 FYNNEI. The V end gives up 6 bases and the J end 1 base, leaving 1 base in the junction not matched to a gene. The cysteine opens and the phenylalanine closes a CDR3 of 14 amino acids. Here the CDR3 DNA is all that survives: 42 bases in frame from base 1. Library preparation used the immunoSEQ multiplex PCR assay. For the multiplex PCR, a mixture combining 60 forward primers for TCR Vbeta segments and 13 reverse primers for TCR Jbeta segments was used. A multiplex PCR assay on genomic DNA amplified the CDR3 region of rearranged TCR beta genes. The Illumina HiSeq System was used to sequence the amplified TCR beta libraries as 87-base-pair reads. On the study's bioinformatics: In a later analysis, some 80 million unique TCR beta chains were counted across the 500 to 700 repertoires, and about 10 million of these chains were shared by at least two donors. Raw reads were error-corrected and collapsed into unique sequences with a nearest-neighbor algorithm that merged closely related sequences to remove PCR and sequencing errors. Alignment of CDR3 sequences to IMGT reference sequences was used to assign V, D and J gene segments. Each retained sequence needed at least a six-nucleotide match to both a V gene segment and a J gene segment. Rearrangements were called productive when the CDR3 lacked stop codons and stayed in frame with V and J; all others were non-productive. CDR3 was defined according to IMGT convention as the region running from the second conserved V-encoded cysteine to the conserved J-encoded phenylalanine. In an earlier analysis of roughly 610 of the donors, sequences lacking an unambiguous match to a single V gene segment were excluded. In an earlier analysis of approximately 500 of the donors, a V segment was called functional when productive rearrangements were above 56.7%, and segregating when the standard deviation between donors exceeded 5%. A statistical classification framework was built for diagnosing cytomegalovirus status from the catalog of TCR beta chain sequences. V and J gene assignment, in a later analysis, came from comparing TCR nucleotide sequences with IMGT/GENE-DB human TR gene sequences. In a later analysis, CDR3 sequences and most-parsimonious VDJ recombination scenarios were assigned using the TCRdist pipeline. In a later analysis, each TCR beta chain was defined by its CDR3 amino acid sequence together with its V-gene family, and reads without a unique V-gene family were excluded. To address suspected cross-contamination and a sequencing artifact, a later analysis removed roughly 640 highly shared, low-generation-probability nucleotide sequences. In a later analysis, a clonal expansion index for each public chain was calculated from normalized within-repertoire ranks of inferred template counts. In a later analysis, generation probabilities were computed with a VDJ recombination model fitted to out-of-frame rearrangements, and the resulting probabilities were checked against IGoR. A later analysis scored TCR-TCR, TCR-HLA and TCR-CMV co-occurrence with hypergeometric tests, applying a repertoire-size bias correction to TCR pairs. False discovery rates were estimated in a later analysis by permuting HLA or CMV assignments 20 times. A later analysis grouped co-occurring TCRs with DBSCAN, adding TCRdist sequence similarity when clustering within HLA-allele-positive subsets. For co-occurrence clustering, repertoires with fewer than 30,000 or more than 120,000 public chains were excluded, along with 4 to 6 repertoires with anomalous nucleotide sharing. Imported from immuneACCESS, the table was reduced by TCRdb to in-frame sequences with V and J called. These copies leave out some clones; in studies compared against another copy, an unresolved V gene accounts for under half, and the cause of the remainder is not known. V and J calls and clone size are copied from that table; D and trimming were computed from the DNA. The sample contains about 140,000 clones, roughly 73% of them found a single time. The ten largest clonotypes hold about 15% of the sample.

What the authors observed across the whole study: A later genetic analysis associated a missense DCLRE1C variant with V-gene and J-gene trimming of TCR beta chains, and an independent cohort replicated the association. It was suggested by the authors that the approach could potentially be generalized to other disease states and immunological phenotypes. Across donors, most TCR sequences were observed very rarely, whereas some public TCRs were present in many individuals. In an earlier analysis of 500 to 650 of the donors, most TCR beta V segments appeared in productive rearrangements about 87% or about 30% of the time, broadly matching IMGT annotations. A later analysis found that TCR association rates varied across HLA loci, with DRB1 alleles showing the most associated TCRs and HLA-C alleles the fewest. The sequencing pipeline was judged likely to have produced a cluster of highly shared sequence variants as a technical artifact. Correlated functional status among segregating V segments might be attributable to linkage disequilibrium, but an unknown experimental factor could not be ruled out. The study listed approximately 150 TCR beta chains as associated with cytomegalovirus. HLA typing was unavailable for some donors at each locus, so association tests used only the typed subset. The classifier was reported to diagnose cytomegalovirus status with high specificity and sensitivity in both the original and validation cohorts. In this cohort, only TCR beta chains were sequenced, and detectable features were limited by the absence of alpha or paired-chain data. In a later genetic analysis, fewer N-insertions in productive TCRs were reported among donors in an Asian-associated ancestry cluster than the 666-donor mean. CMV serostatus was the only immune exposure information available for the cohort. A further reported finding was that TCR beta sequences accurately predicted the HLA-A and HLA-B alleles for most subjects in the first cohort. Presence/absence analyses assumed roughly uniform sequencing depth across donors, an assumption that may not hold. Some IMGT-functional V segments, including TRBV6-2 and TRBV6-3, could not be distinguished by the 87-base-pair reads and were therefore excluded. According to a later analysis, most CMV-associated TCR beta chains appeared to be HLA-restricted, and the HLA associations seemed to be driven largely by CMV exposure. When HLA alleles, especially DR and DQ, strongly co-occurred, TCR associations were difficult to assign to individual alleles. A later analysis reported that several top co-occurrence clusters appeared linked to parvovirus B19, influenza, CMV and Epstein-Barr virus. Because counts were too low, some 17 rarely observed V segments, including chromosome 9 orphons, were excluded from the earlier analysis of a few hundred of the donors. Three of the identified cytomegalovirus-associated TCR beta chains were confirmed in vitro to be specific for cytomegalovirus antigens. At a false discovery rate of 0.05, a later analysis linked roughly 17,000 TCR beta sequences to specific HLA alleles. A later analysis found that HLA-associated TCR beta chains were more clonally expanded and had lower generation probabilities than equally common non-associated chains.

The cohort was made up of 650 to 700 healthy bone marrow donors. At the time of sampling, all cohort members were nominally healthy, though unrecorded immune exposures were likely present. CMV serostatus was recorded as positive for 289 and negative for about half of the 666 cohort members, whereas no CMV serostatus was recorded for the donor in question. A peripheral blood sample was collected from each donor, and TCR beta sequencing was performed on peripheral blood mononuclear cells. Genomic DNA extraction from the blood cell samples was performed with the Qiagen DNeasy Blood Extraction Kit. This clone was found a few times. Its antigen specificity is not known. Nothing much larger sits one base from this clone, and base qualities are not available.

The specimen was PBMCs. This chain is built from TRBV2 and TRBJ2-2, and TRBD1 matches 8 of the central bases. The clonotype was recovered from a human donor in good health. The encoded CDR3 is CASRGQENTGELFF. DNA sequence: TGTGCCAGCAGGGGACAGGAGAACACCGGGGAGCTGTTTTTT.